This T cell receptor beta chain comes out of a study of control samples from healthy donors and cancer patients. J gave up 11 bases and V 8 bases, and 14 bases lay outside the gene matches. Germline CDR1 is LGHDT and CDR2 is YNNKEL (reference sequence). CDR3 length: 13 residues. This table comes from immunoSEQ multiplex PCR, and its TCRdb copy is limited to in-frame clones, with some not included. The sample includes around 75,000 clones, 85% to 95% seen only once; the top ten take 5% to 6%. Material for sequencing was blood. The chain carries TRBV3-1 (or the pseudogene TRBV3-2) and TRBJ1-1; 7 nucleotides align to TRBD1. This TCR was sampled from a woman aged 55 to 70 in good health. CDR3 DNA sequence: TGTGCCAGCGCATCAGGGGGTACCTCTTTCGCTTTCTTT. Protein product: CASASGGTSFAFF.